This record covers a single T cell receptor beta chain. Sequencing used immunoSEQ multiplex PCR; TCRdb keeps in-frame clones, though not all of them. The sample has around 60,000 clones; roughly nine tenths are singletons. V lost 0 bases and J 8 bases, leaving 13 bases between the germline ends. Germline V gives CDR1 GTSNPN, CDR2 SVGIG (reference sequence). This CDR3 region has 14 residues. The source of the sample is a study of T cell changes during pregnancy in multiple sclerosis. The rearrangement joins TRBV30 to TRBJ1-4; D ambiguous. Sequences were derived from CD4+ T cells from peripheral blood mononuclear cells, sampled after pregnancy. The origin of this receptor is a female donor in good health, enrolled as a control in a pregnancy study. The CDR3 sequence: CAWSVEGFWEKLFF. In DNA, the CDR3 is TGTGCCTGGAGTGTAGAGGGTTTTTGGGAAAAACTGTTTTTT.